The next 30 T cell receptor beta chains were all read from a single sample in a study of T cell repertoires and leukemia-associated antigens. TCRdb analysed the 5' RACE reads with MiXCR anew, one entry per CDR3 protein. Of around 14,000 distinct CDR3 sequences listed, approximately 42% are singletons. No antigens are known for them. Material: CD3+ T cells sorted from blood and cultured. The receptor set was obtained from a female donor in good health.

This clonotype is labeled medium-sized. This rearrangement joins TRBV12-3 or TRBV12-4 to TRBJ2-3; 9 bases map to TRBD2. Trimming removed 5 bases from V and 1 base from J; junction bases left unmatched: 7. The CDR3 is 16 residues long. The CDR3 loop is CASSLKRLAGTDTQYF. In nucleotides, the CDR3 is TGTGCCAGCAGTCTGAAGCGACTAGCGGGCACAGATACGCAGTATTTT.

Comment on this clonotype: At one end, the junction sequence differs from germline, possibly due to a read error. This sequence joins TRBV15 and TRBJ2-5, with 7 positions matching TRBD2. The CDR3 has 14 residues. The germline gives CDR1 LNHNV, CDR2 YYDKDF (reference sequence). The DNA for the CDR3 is TGTGCGACCAGCAGAGGGACTAACGTTGAGACCCAGTACTTC. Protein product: CATSRGTNVETQYF.

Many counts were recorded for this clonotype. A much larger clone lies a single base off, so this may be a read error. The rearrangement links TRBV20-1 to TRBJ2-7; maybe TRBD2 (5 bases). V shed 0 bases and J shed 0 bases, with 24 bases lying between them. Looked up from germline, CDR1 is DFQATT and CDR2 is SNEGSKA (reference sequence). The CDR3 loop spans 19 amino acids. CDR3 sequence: CSARDKYRDITGSSYEQYF. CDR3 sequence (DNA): TGCAGTGCTAGAGATAAGTACCGAGATATAACGGGATCCTCCTACGAGCAGTACTTC.

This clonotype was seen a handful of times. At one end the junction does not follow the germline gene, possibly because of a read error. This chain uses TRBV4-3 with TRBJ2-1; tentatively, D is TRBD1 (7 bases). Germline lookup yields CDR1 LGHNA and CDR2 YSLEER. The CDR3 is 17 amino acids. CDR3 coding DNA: TGCGCCAGCAGCCAAGACAGGGGGGTCGCTAGTCACAACGAGCAGTTCTTC. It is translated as CASSQDRGVASHNEQFF.

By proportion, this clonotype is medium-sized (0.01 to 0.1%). CDR3 loop: CASSKGSWDETQYF. The DNA of the CDR3 is TGTGCCAGCAGTAAGGGTAGTTGGGATGAGACCCAGTACTTC. The chain is built from TRBV9 and TRBJ2-5; D is unresolved. CDR3 size: 14 residues. Trimming left V 5 bases short and J 5 bases short, with 16 bases between. CDR1 is SGDLS and CDR2 is YYNGEE in the germline V gene.

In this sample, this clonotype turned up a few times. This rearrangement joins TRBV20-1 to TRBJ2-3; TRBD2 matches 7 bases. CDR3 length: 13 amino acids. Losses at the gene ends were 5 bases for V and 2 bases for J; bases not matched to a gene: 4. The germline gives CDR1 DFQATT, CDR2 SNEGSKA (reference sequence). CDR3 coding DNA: TGCAGTGCTGCGCGGGAGATCACAGATACGCAGTATTTT. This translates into CSAAREITDTQYF.

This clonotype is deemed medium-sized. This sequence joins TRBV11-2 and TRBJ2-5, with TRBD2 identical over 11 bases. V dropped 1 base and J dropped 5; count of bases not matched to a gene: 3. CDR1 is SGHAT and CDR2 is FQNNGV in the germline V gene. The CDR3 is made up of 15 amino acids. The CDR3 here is CASSLVLAGVETQYF. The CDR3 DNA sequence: TGTGCCAGCAGCTTAGTACTAGCGGGAGTGGAGACCCAGTACTTC.

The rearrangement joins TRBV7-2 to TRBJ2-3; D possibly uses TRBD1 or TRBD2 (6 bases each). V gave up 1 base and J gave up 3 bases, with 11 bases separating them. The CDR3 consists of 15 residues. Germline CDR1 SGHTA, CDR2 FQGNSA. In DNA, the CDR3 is TGTGCCAGCAGCTTAGGGGGGGCTTTAACAGATACGCAGTATTTT. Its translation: CASSLGGALTDTQYF.

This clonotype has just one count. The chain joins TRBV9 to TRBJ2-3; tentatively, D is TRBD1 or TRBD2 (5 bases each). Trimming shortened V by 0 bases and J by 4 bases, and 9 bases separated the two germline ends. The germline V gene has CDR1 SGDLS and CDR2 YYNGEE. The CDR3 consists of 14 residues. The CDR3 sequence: CASSVGGNADTQYF. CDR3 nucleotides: TGTGCCAGCAGCGTAGGGGGGAATGCAGATACGCAGTATTTT.

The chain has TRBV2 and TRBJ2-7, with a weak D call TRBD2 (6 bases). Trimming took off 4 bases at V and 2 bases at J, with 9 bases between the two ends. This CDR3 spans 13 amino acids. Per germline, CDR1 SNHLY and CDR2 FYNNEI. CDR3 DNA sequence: TGTGCCAGCAGTGTGGGGGAGGCCTACGAGCAGTACTTC. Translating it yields CASSVGEAYEQYF.

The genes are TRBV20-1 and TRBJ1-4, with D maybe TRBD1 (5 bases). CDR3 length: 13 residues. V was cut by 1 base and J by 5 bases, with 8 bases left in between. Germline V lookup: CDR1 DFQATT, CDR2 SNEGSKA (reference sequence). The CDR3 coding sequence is TGCAGTGCTAGAGTCCAGGGAAATGAAAAACTGTTTTTT. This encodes CSARVQGNEKLFF.

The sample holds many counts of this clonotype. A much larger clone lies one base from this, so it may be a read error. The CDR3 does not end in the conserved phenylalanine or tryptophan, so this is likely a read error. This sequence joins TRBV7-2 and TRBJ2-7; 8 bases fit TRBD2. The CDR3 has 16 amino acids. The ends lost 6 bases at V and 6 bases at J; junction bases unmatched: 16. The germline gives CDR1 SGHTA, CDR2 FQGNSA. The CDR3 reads CASSQTWTSLYREQYI. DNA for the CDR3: TGTGCCAGCAGTCAAACCTGGACTAGCCTCTATCGCGAGCAGTACATC.

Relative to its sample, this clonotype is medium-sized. This CDR3 reads CASSPPRNNEQFF. CDR3 nucleotide sequence: TGTGCCAGCTCACCACCGAGAAACAATGAGCAGTTCTTC. The rearrangement uses TRBV18 and TRBJ2-1, with unresolved D. The CDR3 spans 13 residues. Germline assignment: CDR1 KGHSH and CDR2 LQKENI. V gave up 0 bases and J gave up 5 bases, with 5 bases separating them.

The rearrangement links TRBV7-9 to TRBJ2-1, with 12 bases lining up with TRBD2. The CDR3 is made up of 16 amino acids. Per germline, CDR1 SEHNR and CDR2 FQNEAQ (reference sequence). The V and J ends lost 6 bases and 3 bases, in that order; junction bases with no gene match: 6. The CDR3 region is CASRPLAGGSYNEQFF. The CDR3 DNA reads TGTGCCAGCAGGCCCCTAGCGGGAGGGAGCTACAATGAGCAGTTCTTC. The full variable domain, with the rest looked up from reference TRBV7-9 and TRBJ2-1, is DTGVSQNPRHKITKRGQNVTFRCDPISEHNRLYWYRQTLGQGPEFLTYFQNEAQLEKSRLLSDRFSAERPKGSFSTLEIQRTEQGDSAMYLCASRPLAGGSYNEQFFGPGTRLTVL.

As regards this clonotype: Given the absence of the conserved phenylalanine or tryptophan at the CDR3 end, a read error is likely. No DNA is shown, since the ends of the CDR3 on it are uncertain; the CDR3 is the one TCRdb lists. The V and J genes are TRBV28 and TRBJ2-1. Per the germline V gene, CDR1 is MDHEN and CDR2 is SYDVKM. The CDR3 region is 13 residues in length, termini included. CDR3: CASFSGANNERFL.

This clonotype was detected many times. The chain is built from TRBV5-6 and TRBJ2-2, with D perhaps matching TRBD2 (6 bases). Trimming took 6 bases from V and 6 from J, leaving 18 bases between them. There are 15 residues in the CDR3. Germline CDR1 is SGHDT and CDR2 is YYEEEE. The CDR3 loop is CASKNRGSFPGELFF. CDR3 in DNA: TGTGCCAGCAAAAATCGGGGGAGCTTTCCCGGGGAGCTGTTTTTT.

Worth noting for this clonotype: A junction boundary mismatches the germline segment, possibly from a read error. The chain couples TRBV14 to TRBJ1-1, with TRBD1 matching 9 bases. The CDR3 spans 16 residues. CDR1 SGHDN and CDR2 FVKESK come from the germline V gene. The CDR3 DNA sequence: TGTGCCCGCAGCCAAGTTGGGACAGGGATGGACACTGAAGCTTTCTTT. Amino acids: CARSQVGTGMDTEAFF. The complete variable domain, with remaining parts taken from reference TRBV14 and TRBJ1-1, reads EAGVTQFPSHSVIEKGQTVTLRCDPISGHDNLYWYRRVMGKEIKFLLHFVKESKQDESGMPNNRFLAERTGGTYSTLKVQPAELEDSGVYFCARSQVGTGMDTEAFFGQGTRLTVV.

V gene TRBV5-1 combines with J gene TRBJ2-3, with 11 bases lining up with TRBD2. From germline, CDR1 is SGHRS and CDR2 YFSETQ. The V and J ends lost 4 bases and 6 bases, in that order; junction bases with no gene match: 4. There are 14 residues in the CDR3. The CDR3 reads CASSHGLAGDTQYF. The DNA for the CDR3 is TGCGCCAGCAGCCATGGACTAGCGGGCGATACGCAGTATTTT.

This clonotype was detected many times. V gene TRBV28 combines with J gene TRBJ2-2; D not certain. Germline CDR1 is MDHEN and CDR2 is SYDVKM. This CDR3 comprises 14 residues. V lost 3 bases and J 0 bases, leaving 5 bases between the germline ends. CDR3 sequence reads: CASSFSANTGELFF. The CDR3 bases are TGTGCCAGCAGTTTTTCAGCGAACACCGGGGAGCTGTTTTTT.

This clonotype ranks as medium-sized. The CDR3 DNA reads as TGTGCCAGCAGCTCCCGGGTCCAAGAGACCCAGTACTTC. Its translation is CASSSRVQETQYF. The gene calls are TRBV7-2 and TRBJ2-5; D uncertain. With 4 bases removed from V and 1 base from J, the gap between germline ends came to 7 bases. CDR3 length: 13 residues. In germline, CDR1 is SGHTA, CDR2 FQGNSA.

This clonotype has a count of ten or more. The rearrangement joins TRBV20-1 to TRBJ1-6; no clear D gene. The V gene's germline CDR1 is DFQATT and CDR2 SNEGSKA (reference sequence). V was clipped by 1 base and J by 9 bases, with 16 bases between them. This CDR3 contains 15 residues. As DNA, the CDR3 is TGCAGTGCTAGAGCCGTGATAAAAGATAGTTCACCCCTCCACTTT. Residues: CSARAVIKDSSPLHF.

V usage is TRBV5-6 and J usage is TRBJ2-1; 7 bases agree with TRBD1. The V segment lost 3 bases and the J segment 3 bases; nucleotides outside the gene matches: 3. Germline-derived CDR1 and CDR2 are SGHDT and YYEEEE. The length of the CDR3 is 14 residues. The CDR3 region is CASSWDSYYNEQFF. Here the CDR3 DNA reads TGTGCCAGCAGCTGGGACAGCTACTACAATGAGCAGTTCTTC. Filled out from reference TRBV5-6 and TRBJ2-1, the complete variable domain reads DAGVTQSPTHLIKTRGQQVTLRCSPKSGHDTVSWYQQALGQGPQFIFQYYEEEERQRGNFPDRFSGHQFPNYSSELNVNALLLGDSALYLCASSWDSYYNEQFFGPGTRLTVL.

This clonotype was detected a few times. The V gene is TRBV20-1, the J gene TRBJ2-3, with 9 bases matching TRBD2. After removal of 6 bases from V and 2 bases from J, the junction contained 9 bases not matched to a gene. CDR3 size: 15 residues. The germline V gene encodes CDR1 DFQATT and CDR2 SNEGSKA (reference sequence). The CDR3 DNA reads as TGCAGTGCGAATCGCCGACTAGCGGACACAGATACGCAGTATTTT. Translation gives CSANRRLADTDTQYF.

Here the CDR3 reads CASSVAGLPNEQFF. The CDR3 DNA reads TGTGCCAGCAGCGTAGCGGGGCTTCCCAATGAGCAGTTCTTC. The chain employs TRBV9 and TRBJ2-1; D possibly matches TRBD1 or TRBD2 (5 bases each). The CDR3 runs to 14 residues. CDR1 is SGDLS, CDR2 YYNGEE, per germline. The ends were cut back, 0 bases at V and 6 bases at J, with 10 bases in the middle.

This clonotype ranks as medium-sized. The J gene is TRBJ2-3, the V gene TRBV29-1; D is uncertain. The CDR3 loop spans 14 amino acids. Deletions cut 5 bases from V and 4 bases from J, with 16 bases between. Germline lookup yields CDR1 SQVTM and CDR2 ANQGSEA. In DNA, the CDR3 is TGCAGCGTTAGAGTACCCGTCGGTGCAGATACGCAGTATTTT. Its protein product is CSVRVPVGADTQYF.

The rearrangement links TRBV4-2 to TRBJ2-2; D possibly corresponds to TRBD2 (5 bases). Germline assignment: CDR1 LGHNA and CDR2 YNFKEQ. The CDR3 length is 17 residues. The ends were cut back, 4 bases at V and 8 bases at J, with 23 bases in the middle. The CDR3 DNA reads TGTGCCAGCAGCCGTGAGAGCAGCGGAGCGTTCGGGGGGGAGCTGTTTTTT. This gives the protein CASSRESSGAFGGELFF.

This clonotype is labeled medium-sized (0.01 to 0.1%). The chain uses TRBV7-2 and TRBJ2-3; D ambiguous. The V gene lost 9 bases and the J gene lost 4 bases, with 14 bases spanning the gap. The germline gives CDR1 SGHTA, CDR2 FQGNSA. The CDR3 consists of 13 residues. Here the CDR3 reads CASKRPTADTQYF. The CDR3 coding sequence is TGTGCCAGTAAACGGCCGACGGCAGATACGCAGTATTTT.

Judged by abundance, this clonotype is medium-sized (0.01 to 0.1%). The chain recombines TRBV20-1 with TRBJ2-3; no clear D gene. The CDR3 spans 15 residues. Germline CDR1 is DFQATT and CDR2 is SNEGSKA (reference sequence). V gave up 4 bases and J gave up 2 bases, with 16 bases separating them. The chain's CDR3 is CSANPLGTYTDTQYF. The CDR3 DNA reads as TGCAGTGCTAACCCCTTAGGAACATACACAGATACGCAGTATTTT.

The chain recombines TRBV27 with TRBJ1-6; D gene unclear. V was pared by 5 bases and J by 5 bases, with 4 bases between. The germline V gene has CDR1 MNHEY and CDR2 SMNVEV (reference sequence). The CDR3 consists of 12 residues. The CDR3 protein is CASSPHNSPLHF. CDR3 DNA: TGTGCCAGCAGTCCTCATAATTCACCCCTCCACTTT.

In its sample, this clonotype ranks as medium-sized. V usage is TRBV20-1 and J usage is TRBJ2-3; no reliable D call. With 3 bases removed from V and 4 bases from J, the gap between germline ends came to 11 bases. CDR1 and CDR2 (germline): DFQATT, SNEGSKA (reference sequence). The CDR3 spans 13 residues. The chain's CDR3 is CSASPFYSDTQYF. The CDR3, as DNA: TGCAGTGCTAGCCCCTTCTACTCAGATACGCAGTATTTT.